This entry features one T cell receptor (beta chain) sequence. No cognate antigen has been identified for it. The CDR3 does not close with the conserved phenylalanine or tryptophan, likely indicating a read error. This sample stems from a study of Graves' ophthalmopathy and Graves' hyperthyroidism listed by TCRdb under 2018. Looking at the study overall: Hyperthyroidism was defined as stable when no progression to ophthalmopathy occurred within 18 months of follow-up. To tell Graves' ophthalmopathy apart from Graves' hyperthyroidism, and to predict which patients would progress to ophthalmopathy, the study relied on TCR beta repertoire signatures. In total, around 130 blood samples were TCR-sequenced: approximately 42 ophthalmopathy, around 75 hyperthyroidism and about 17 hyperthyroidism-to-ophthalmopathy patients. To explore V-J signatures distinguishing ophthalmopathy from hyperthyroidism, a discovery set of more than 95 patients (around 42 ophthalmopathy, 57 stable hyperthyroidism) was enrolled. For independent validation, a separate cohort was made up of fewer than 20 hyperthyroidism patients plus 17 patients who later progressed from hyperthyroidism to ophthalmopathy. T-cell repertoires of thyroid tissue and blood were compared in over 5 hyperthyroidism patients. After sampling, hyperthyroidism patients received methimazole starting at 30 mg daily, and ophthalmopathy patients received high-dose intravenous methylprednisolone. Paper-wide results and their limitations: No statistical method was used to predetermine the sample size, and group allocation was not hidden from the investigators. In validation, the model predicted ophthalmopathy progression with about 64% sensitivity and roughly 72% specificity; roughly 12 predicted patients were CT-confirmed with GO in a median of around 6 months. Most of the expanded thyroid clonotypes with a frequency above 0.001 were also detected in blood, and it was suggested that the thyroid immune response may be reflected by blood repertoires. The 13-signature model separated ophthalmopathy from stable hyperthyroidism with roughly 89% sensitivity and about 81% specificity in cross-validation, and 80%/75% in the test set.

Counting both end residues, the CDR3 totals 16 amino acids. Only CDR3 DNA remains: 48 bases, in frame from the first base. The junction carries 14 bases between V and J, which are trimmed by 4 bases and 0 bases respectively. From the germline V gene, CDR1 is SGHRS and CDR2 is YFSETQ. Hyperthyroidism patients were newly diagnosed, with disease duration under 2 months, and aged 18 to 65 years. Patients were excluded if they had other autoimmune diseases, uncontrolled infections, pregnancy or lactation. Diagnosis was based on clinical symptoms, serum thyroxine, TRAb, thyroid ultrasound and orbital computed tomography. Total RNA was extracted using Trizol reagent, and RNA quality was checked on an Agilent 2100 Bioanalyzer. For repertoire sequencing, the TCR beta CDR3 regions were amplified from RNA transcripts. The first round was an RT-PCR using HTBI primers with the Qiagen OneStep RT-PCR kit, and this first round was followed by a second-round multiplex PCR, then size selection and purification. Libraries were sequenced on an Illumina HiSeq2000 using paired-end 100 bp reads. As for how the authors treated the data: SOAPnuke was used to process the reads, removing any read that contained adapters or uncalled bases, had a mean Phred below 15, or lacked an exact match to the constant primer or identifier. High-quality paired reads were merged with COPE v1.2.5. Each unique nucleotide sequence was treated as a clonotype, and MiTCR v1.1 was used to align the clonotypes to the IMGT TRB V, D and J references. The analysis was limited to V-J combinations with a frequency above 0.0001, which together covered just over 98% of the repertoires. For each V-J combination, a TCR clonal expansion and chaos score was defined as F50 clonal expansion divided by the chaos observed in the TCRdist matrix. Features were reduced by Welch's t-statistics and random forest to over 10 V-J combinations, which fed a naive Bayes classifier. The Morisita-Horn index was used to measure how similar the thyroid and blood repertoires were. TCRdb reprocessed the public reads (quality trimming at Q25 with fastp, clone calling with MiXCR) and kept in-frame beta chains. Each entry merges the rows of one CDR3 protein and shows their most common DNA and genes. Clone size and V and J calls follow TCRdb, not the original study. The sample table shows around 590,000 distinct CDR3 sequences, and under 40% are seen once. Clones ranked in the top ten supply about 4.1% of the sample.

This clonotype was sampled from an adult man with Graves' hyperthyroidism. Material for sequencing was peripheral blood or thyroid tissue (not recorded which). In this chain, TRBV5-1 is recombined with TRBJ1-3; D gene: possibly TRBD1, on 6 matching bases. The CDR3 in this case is CASSAGAGPSGNTIYC. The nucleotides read TGCGCCAGCAGCGCGGGGGCAGGACCCTCTGGAAACACCATATATTGT.